This TCR beta chain is drawn from a study of blood T cell repertoires in COVID-19. Study in general: Acute and convalescent COVID-19 specimens originated in the United States, Italy and Spain.

Original processing notes: Amplification of reference gene primers was used by the study to estimate nucleated cell counts. The protocol was immunoSEQ multiplex PCR, while the TCRdb copy is restricted to in-frame clones and leaves out a portion. V, J and clone size were drawn from that table, and D and trimming were deduced from the DNA. The repertoire consists of about 74,000 clones, with 60% to 80% occurring once and the leading ten covering roughly 15%. Trimming left V 4 bases short and J 3 bases short, with 7 bases between. This CDR3 spans 12 amino acids. Germline V CDR1 and CDR2: SNHLY, FYNNEI. In the case of this clone: The sample contains more than one DNA sequence encoding this CDR3.

Sequenced: peripheral blood. V usage is TRBV2 and J usage is TRBJ2-7; a weak D match, TRBD2 (5 bases). This receptor was obtained from a man between 65 and 80 years old with active or convalescent COVID-19. CDR3 coding DNA: TGTGCCAGCAGTGTCGAGGGCTACGAGCAGTACTTC. Its translation is CASSVEGYEQYF.